This T cell receptor beta chain was observed in a study of tumor and adjacent non-tumor tissue in lung cancer. Whole-study context: Patients comprised about a dozen adenocarcinoma, 2 squamous cell carcinoma and 1 small cell lung cancer. Approximately 4.2 million productive TCRbeta reads were obtained per sample on average. Broader study findings: Top 100 clones took a larger repertoire share in normal lung. Tumor tissue had significantly higher TCR diversity than normal lung.

A single count supports this clonotype. Its antigen is as yet unknown. One junction end does not reproduce the germline sequence, and a read error may be involved. A modified ARM-PCR protocol with three rounds of nested PCR amplified TCRbeta. TCRdb reprocessed the multiplex PCR reads via MiXCR and lists one record per CDR3 protein. The data hold about 110,000 distinct CDR3 sequences, with more than 70% observed a single time. No cell sorting was done before RNA was extracted from the tissue. The source is a woman aged 55-70 years with non-small cell lung cancer. The sequencing sample was made of lung tumor tissue.

The CDR3 here is CRARATGRDTGEPFF. CDR3 sequence (DNA): TGCCGTGCTAGAGCCACAGGGCGGGACACCGGGGAACCGTTTTTT. The chain combines TRBV20-1 with TRBJ2-2; D tentatively reads TRBD1 or TRBD2 (6 bases each). Germline CDR1 reads DFQATT; CDR2 reads SNEGSKA (reference sequence). CDR3 length: 15 amino acids.